Below are 23 T cell receptor beta chains sequenced from a single sample in a study of T-cell reconstitution after alpha-beta-depleted transplantation in children. As it was prepared, the TCRbeta library received unique molecular identifiers. TCRdb fed the PCR reads into MiXCR, producing one record per CDR3 protein. The repertoire includes around 440,000 distinct CDR3 sequences, 10% of them detected once, and approximately 2% sits in the top ten. Sequenced material: PBMCs, taken before TCRalphabeta/CD19-depleted stem cell transplant. These TCRs come from a child aged 2-15 years with inherited bone marrow failure, due to receive a stem cell transplant.

Many counts were recorded for this clonotype. This chain connects TRBV24-1 to TRBJ2-5; D unclear. The germline gives CDR1 KGHDR, CDR2 SFDVKD. The germline V and J ends were trimmed by 4 bases and 4 bases, with 12 bases remaining between them. This CDR3 is built from 14 residues. The DNA of the CDR3 is TGTGCCACCAGTGAGTCCCAGGTTGGAGAGACCCAGTACTTC. This sequence encodes CATSESQVGETQYF.

At least ten counts were recorded for this clonotype. The rearrangement joins TRBV12-3 or TRBV12-4 to TRBJ2-1; D might be TRBD2 (5 bases). This CDR3 contains 14 residues. The germline V and J ends were trimmed by 1 base and 15 bases, with 19 bases remaining between them. CDR3 sequence reads: CASSLVGGRGLPFF. The CDR3 DNA sequence: TGTGCCAGCAGTTTAGTCGGTGGCAGAGGGTTGCCGTTCTTC.

This clonotype was seen repeatedly, ten times or more. A junction boundary mismatches the germline segment, possibly from a read error. The V and J genes are TRBV20-1 and TRBJ1-2, with D tentatively TRBD1 (5 bases). Germline V gene lookup returns CDR1 DFQATT and CDR2 SNEGSKA (reference sequence). CDR3 length equals 15 residues. CDR3 bases: TGCAGTGCTAGTAAGGCGGACCCAGGGACTCTTATGGACACTTTC. Translated: CSASKADPGTLMDTF.

The chain combines TRBV20-1 with TRBJ1-4; 7 nucleotides line up with TRBD1. The CDR3 totals 12 residues. V dropped 6 bases and J dropped 7; count of bases not matched to a gene: 5. Germline V lookup: CDR1 DFQATT, CDR2 SNEGSKA (reference sequence). The CDR3 spells CSAKRGPEKLFF. In nucleotides, the CDR3 is TGCAGTGCCAAGAGGGGGCCTGAAAAACTGTTTTTT.

This clonotype was seen repeatedly, ten times or more. The chain is built from TRBV20-1 and TRBJ2-1; D unclear. This CDR3 is 13 amino acids long. V was pared by 4 bases and J by 6 bases, with 13 bases between. Germline V gene lookup returns CDR1 DFQATT and CDR2 SNEGSKA (reference sequence). For the CDR3, the DNA is TGCAGTGCTACGGATAGTATCGCCAATGAGCAGTTCTTC. It is translated as CSATDSIANEQFF.

This clonotype was seen ten or more times. The rearrangement links TRBV28 to TRBJ2-7; weak D call: TRBD1 (6 bases). V lost 5 bases and J lost 5, with 13 bases in between. Germline V CDR1 and CDR2: MDHEN, SYDVKM. The CDR3 has 13 residues. In DNA form, the CDR3 reads TGTGCCAGCAGTCAGTGGACAGACGACGAGCAGTACTTC. It encodes CASSQWTDDEQYF. Full variable domain (rest looked up from reference TRBV28 and TRBJ2-7): DVKVTQSSRYLVKRTGEKVFLECVQDMDHENMFWYRQDPGLGLRLIYFSYDVKMKEKGDIPEGYSVSREKKERFSLILESASTNQTSMYLCASSQWTDDEQYFGPGTRLTVT.

This clonotype was counted ten times or more. This chain connects TRBV28 to TRBJ2-1; tentative D call: TRBD1 (5 bases). Germline V gene sequence: CDR1 MDHEN, CDR2 SYDVKM. The V end was cut by 4 bases, the J end by 7 bases, with 11 bases between. The CDR3 sequence is 13 residues long. The CDR3 DNA reads TGTGCCAGCAGTTGGGGCGTAGGGAATGAGCAGTTCTTC. The encoded protein is CASSWGVGNEQFF.

This clonotype was observed many times. This chain uses TRBV6-5 with TRBJ2-7; 9 positions match TRBD2. The CDR3 spans 15 residues. With V trimmed by 6 bases and J by 3 bases, 9 bases remained unmatched. The V gene's germline CDR1 is MNHEY and CDR2 SVGAGI. The CDR3 DNA is TGTGCCAGCAGCCGACTCGCGGGGGGGCGCTACGAGCAGTACTTC. This gives the protein CASSRLAGGRYEQYF.

On this clonotype itself: A clone one base away is much larger, so this may be a read error. The chain uses TRBV3-1 and TRBJ2-7, with 10 bases fitting TRBD1. The germline gives CDR1 LGHDT, CDR2 YNNKEL (reference sequence). CDR3 length: 16 residues. The CDR3 DNA sequence: TGTGCCAGCAGCCATGGGCCGGGACAGGGGAACTACGACCAGTACTTC. Protein sequence: CASSHGPGQGNYDQYF.

This clonotype appeared many times. V gene TRBV6-1 combines with J gene TRBJ2-5; no clear D gene. Deletions cut 1 base from V and 5 bases from J, with 14 bases between. This CDR3 is 15 amino acids long. From germline, CDR1 is MNHNS and CDR2 SASEGT. The CDR3, as DNA: TGTGCCAGCAGTGAAGGGGCTACTCGCACGGAGACCCAGTACTTC. Amino acid sequence: CASSEGATRTETQYF.

This clonotype was detected ten times or more. J is TRBJ1-1 and V is TRBV27; no firm D call. V gave up 7 bases and J gave up 2 bases, with 14 bases separating them. CDR3 length: 14 residues. CDR1 MNHEY and CDR2 SMNVEV come from the germline V gene (reference sequence). The DNA for the CDR3 is TGTGCCAGCACCGAGGACGCCCGAAACACTGAAGCTTTCTTT. Translation gives CASTEDARNTEAFF.

This clonotype has only a few counts. The gene calls are TRBV7-9 and TRBJ1-4; D unclear. V gave up 5 bases and J gave up 8 bases, with 18 bases separating them. The CDR3 length is 15 residues. The germline V gene encodes CDR1 SEHNR and CDR2 FQNEAQ (reference sequence). This CDR3 reads CASSRPPLLGEKLFF. The CDR3 DNA reads TGTGCCAGCAGCCGACCGCCCCTCCTCGGCGAAAAACTGTTTTTT.

This clonotype appeared many times. Here the CDR3 DNA reads TGCGCCAGCAGCAAGGGACTCGGGACAGTCAACACTGAAGCTTTCTTT. Protein product: CASSKGLGTVNTEAFF. The chain employs TRBV5-1 and TRBJ1-1; TRBD1 aligns across 7 bases. Losses at the gene ends were 4 bases for V and 2 bases for J; bases not matched to a gene: 11. Germline V gives CDR1 SGHRS, CDR2 YFSETQ. This CDR3 is 16 amino acids long.

This clonotype was counted many times. This sequence joins TRBV6-1 and TRBJ2-7; 7 bases match TRBD2. The V gene's germline CDR1 is MNHNS and CDR2 SASEGT. The J segment lost 3 bases and the V segment lost 1 base, leaving 6 bases of the junction unmatched. CDR3 length: 15 amino acids. Here the CDR3 reads CASSEGEGGLYEQYF. CDR3 DNA: TGTGCCAGCAGTGAAGGGGAGGGTGGCCTCTACGAGCAGTACTTC.

This clonotype was found a few times. The V and J genes are TRBV3-1 and TRBJ2-5; D unclear. The CDR3 is 13 amino acids. Per the germline V gene, CDR1 is LGHDT and CDR2 is YNNKEL (reference sequence). V lost 2 bases and J lost 10, with 14 bases in between. CDR3 DNA: TGTGCCAGCAGCCAAAGAAGAAGCCTGGACCAGTACTTC. Encoded protein: CASSQRRSLDQYF.

The sample holds many counts of this clonotype. This chain joins TRBV12-3 or TRBV12-4 and TRBJ1-5; 7 bases are a match to TRBD1. V lost 1 base, J lost 3 bases, and 3 bases stayed unmatched. This CDR3 has 15 amino acids. This CDR3 is CASSLDTGANQPQHF. The DNA for the CDR3 is TGTGCCAGCAGTTTAGATACAGGGGCCAATCAGCCCCAGCATTTT.

This clonotype showed up many times. The genes are TRBV20-1 and TRBJ1-3, with TRBD1 identical over 10 bases. The junction had 3 bases not matched to a gene; V was cut back by 4 bases and J by 3 bases. This CDR3 comprises 14 residues. Germline loops: CDR1 DFQATT, CDR2 SNEGSKA (reference sequence). CDR3 in amino acids: CSATDRGLGNTIYF. DNA for the CDR3: TGCAGTGCTACCGACAGGGGGCTTGGAAACACCATATATTTT.

This clonotype showed up just once. A single base separates this from a much larger clone, so it may be a read error. The chain links TRBV12-3 or TRBV12-4 to TRBJ2-5, with D tentatively TRBD1 (5 bases). The CDR3 consists of 15 residues. CDR3 in amino acids: CASSHGHGTQETRYF. The CDR3 DNA reads TGTGCCAGCAGTCACGGACACGGAACCCAAGAGACCCGGTACTTC.

The genes are TRBV27 and TRBJ2-7, with no clear D. CDR3 size: 13 residues. Between the trimmed V and J ends, which lost 10 bases and 5 bases, there was a span of 18 bases. Germline loops: CDR1 MNHEY, CDR2 SMNVEV (reference sequence). CDR3 loop: CATPLVGIHEQYF. The CDR3 nucleotides are TGTGCCACTCCGCTGGTGGGGATCCACGAGCAGTACTTC.

Remarks on this clonotype: Given a much more abundant clone one base away, this may be a read error. This chain links TRBV6-2 or TRBV6-3 with TRBJ2-2; 9 nucleotides agree with TRBD1. The CDR3 extends over 15 amino acids. CDR1 is MNHEY, CDR2 SVGEGT, per germline. The trim removed 5 bases at V and 4 bases at J, leaving 5 bases unmatched. CDR3 loop: CASSPGTGITGELFF. CDR3 coding DNA: TGTGCCAGCAGTCCCGGGACAGGGATCACCGGGGAGCTGTTTTTT.

The chain carries TRBV7-9 and TRBJ2-1, with a weak D call TRBD2 (6 bases). The CDR3 extends over 15 amino acids. V lost 5 bases and J lost 9, with 20 bases in between. Per the germline V gene, CDR1 is SEHNR and CDR2 is FQNEAQ (reference sequence). CDR3 coding DNA: TGTGCCAGCAGCGGAGGGACTTACAGTAGCCGTGAGCAGTTCTTC. It specifies CASSGGTYSSREQFF. Supplemented by reference TRBV7-9 and TRBJ2-1, the full variable domain reads DTGVSQNPRHKITKRGQNVTFRCDPISEHNRLYWYRQTLGQGPEFLTYFQNEAQLEKSRLLSDRFSAERPKGSFSTLEIQRTEQGDSAMYLCASSGGTYSSREQFFGPGTRLTVL.

This clonotype was picked up many times. The J gene is TRBJ2-7, the V gene TRBV4-3; tentative D call: TRBD2 (6 bases). Germline CDR1 LGHNA, CDR2 YSLEER. Trimming removed 0 bases at V and 6 bases at J, with 12 bases between. The CDR3 runs 14 residues. The CDR3 here is CASSQDKGLPEQYF. The CDR3 DNA sequence: TGCGCCAGCAGCCAAGATAAAGGACTACCCGAGCAGTACTTC.

This clonotype was observed many times. The J gene is TRBJ2-7, the V gene TRBV24-1; D may correspond to TRBD1 or TRBD2 (7 bases each). Trimming shortened V by 4 bases and J by 6 bases, and 18 bases separated the two germline ends. The CDR3 covers 15 residues. The germline V gene has CDR1 KGHDR and CDR2 SFDVKD. This chain's CDR3 is CATSDPPGGEGEQYF. Here the CDR3 DNA reads TGTGCCACCAGTGACCCCCCAGGGGGGGAAGGCGAGCAGTACTTC.